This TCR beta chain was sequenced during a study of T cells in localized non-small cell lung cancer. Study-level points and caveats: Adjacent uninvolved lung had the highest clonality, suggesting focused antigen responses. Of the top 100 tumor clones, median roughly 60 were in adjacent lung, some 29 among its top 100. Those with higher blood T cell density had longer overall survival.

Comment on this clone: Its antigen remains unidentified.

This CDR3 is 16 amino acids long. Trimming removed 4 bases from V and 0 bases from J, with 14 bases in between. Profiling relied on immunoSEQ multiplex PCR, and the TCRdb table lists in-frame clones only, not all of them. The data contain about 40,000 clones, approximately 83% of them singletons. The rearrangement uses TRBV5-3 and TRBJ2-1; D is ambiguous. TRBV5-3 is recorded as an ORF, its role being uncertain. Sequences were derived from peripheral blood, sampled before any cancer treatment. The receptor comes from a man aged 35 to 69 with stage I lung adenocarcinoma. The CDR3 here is CARSPRRTSSYNEQFF. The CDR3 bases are TGTGCCAGAAGCCCCCGCCGGACGTCCTCCTACAATGAGCAGTTCTTC.